Here is one T cell receptor beta chain with its context. The antigen is unknown. An end of the junction differs from the germline gene, which may be a read error. This entry belongs to a study of blood T cells in healthy people across ages. The study, taken as a whole, reports: There was no known CMV status for donors, so expanded clonotype changes were possibly confounded.

The germline gives CDR1 LNHNV, CDR2 YYDKDF (reference sequence). This CDR3 is 13 amino acids long. Through a sample-barcoded 5' primer and a J-beta primer mix, a second PCR was run for 7 to 11 cycles. TCRdb used MiXCR to reprocess the 5' RACE reads, holding one entry per CDR3 protein. Seen here are 800,000 or so distinct CDR3 sequences, 20% to 25% observed once, and the top ten hold 3% to 4.5%. This same sample was also taken into another study, of T cells of mothers and their children.

The sequence was collected from a boy aged 5-17 years in good health. This sequence joins TRBV15 and TRBJ2-1; no clear D. Sequenced sample: blood. The CDR3 loop reads CATSRETTYELYF. CDR3 sequence (DNA): TGTGCCACCAGCAGAGAGACAACCTACGAGCTGTACTTC. Full variable domain (missing parts from reference TRBV15 and TRBJ2-1): DAMVIQNPRYQVTQFGKPVTLSCSQTLNHNVMYWYQQKSSQAPKLLFHYYDKDFNNEADTPDNFQSRRPNTSFCFLDIRSPGLGDTAMYLCATSRETTYELYFGPGTRLTVL.